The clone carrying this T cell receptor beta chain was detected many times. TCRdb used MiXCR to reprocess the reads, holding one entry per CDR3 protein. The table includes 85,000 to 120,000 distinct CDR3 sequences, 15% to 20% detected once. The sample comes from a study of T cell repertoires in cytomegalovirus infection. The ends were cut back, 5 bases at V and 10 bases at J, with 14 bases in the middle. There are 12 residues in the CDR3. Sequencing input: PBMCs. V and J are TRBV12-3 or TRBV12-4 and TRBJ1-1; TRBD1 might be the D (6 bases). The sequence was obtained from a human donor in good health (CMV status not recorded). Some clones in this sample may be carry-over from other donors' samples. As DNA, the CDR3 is TGTGCCAGCAGTCTCCTCGGGACACCAGCTTTCTTT. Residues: CASSLLGTPAFF.